The clone carrying this T cell receptor (beta chain) occurred many times. Its cognate antigen is unknown. The data are from a study of identical twins. General observations from the study: The analysis was cross-sectional rather than longitudinal within donors. Excess low generation probability was seen in twin-shared out-of-frame alpha sequences.

Template switching added a universal primer binding site, and final cDNA carried unique molecular identifiers. TCRdb passed the 5' RACE reads through MiXCR, listing each CDR3 protein once. Counted here are 640,000 or so distinct CDR3 sequences, 5.5% to 7.5% occurring once; the ten biggest clones make up 1.5% to 2%. The sequenced material came from naive T cells sorted from blood. The receptor's source is a man in his late teens or twenties in good health.

The DNA for the CDR3 is TGTGCCAGCAGCCTGCTAGCGGGGGACGAGCAGTACTTC. It translates to CASSLLAGDEQYF. The chain combines TRBV4-2 with TRBJ2-7, with 10 positions matching TRBD2. The CDR3 has 13 residues. Germline V lookup: CDR1 LGHNA, CDR2 YNFKEQ. Germline trimming cut 4 bases from V and 5 bases from J; bases unmatched to any gene: 2.